Below are 19 T cell receptor beta chains sequenced from a single sample in a study of blood T cell repertoires in COVID-19. Using immunoSEQ multiplex PCR, the repertoire was profiled, and TCRdb retains in-frame clones only, with some absent. Counted here are 330,000 or so clones, roughly 87% occurring once; the ten biggest clones make up 3%. The material sequenced was PBMCs or T cells enriched from blood (not recorded which). Receptors were obtained from a woman aged 25 to 39 who had recovered from COVID-19.

J is TRBJ1-1 and V is TRBV18; 9 nucleotides agree with TRBD1. The CDR3 is 15 residues long. The junction had 5 bases not matched to a gene; V was cut back by 3 bases and J by 3 bases. Germline values: CDR1 KGHSH, CDR2 LQKENI. CDR3 region: CASSPSTGGDTEAFF. The CDR3 DNA is TGTGCCAGCTCACCCTCGACAGGGGGGGACACTGAAGCTTTCTTT.

The CDR3 reads CSVDLAMNTEAFF. The CDR3, as DNA: TGCAGCGTTGATTTAGCTATGAACACTGAAGCTTTCTTT. J is TRBJ1-1 and V is TRBV29-1; D call uncertain. Trimming removed 3 bases from V and 0 bases from J, with 8 bases in between. This CDR3 contains 13 residues. Germline CDR1 and CDR2: SQVTM and ANQGSEA. The variable domain in full, completed from reference TRBV29-1 and TRBJ1-1, reads SAVISQKPSRDICQRGTSLTIQCQVDSQVTMMFWYRQQPGQSLTLIATANQGSEATYESGFVIDKFPISRPNLTFSTLTVSNMSPEDSSIYLCSVDLAMNTEAFFGQGTRLTVV.

The rearrangement joins TRBV5-1 to TRBJ2-7; maybe TRBD2 (6 bases). The CDR3 extends over 15 amino acids. Between the trimmed V and J ends, which lost 0 bases and 7 bases, there was a span of 17 bases. From germline, CDR1 is SGHRS and CDR2 YFSETQ. The CDR3, as DNA: TGCGCCAGCAGCTTGGAGGAGGGAGGTCTGGGAGAGCAGTACTTC. It encodes CASSLEEGGLGEQYF.

The chain is built from TRBV27 and TRBJ1-4, with D uncertain. The CDR3 totals 14 residues. V dropped 3 bases and J dropped 4 bases, with 9 bases sitting between them. Germline lookup yields CDR1 MNHEY and CDR2 SMNVEV (reference sequence). This CDR3 is CASSLGSFNEKLFF. The CDR3 bases are TGTGCCAGCAGTTTGGGCAGTTTTAATGAAAAACTGTTTTTT.

The J gene is TRBJ1-4, the V gene TRBV3-1 (or the pseudogene TRBV3-2), with D hard to call. Germline CDR1 LGHDT, CDR2 YNNKEL (reference sequence). Trimming removed 5 bases at V and 0 bases at J, with 10 bases between. The CDR3 has 15 amino acids. The CDR3 spells CASSAVQATNEKLFF. The CDR3 nucleotides read TGTGCCAGCAGCGCGGTACAAGCAACTAATGAAAAACTGTTTTTT.

This chain uses TRBV6-5 with TRBJ1-2, with 10 bases that match TRBD1. In germline, CDR1 is MNHEY, CDR2 SVGAGI. V dropped 0 bases and J dropped 5; count of bases not matched to a gene: 6. This CDR3 has 16 residues. The CDR3 coding sequence is TGTGCCAGCAGTTACTCGACGACAGGGGGCTTGTATGGCTACACCTTC. Its protein product is CASSYSTTGGLYGYTF.

This chain links TRBV7-9 with TRBJ2-1, with 10 bases matching TRBD1. With 3 bases clipped from V and 9 bases from J, the junction kept 8 bases outside the gene matches. From germline, CDR1 is SEHNR and CDR2 FQNEAQ (reference sequence). This CDR3 region has 15 residues. In nucleotides, the CDR3 is TGTGCCAGCAGCTTTGGGACAGGGGACCGGGTTGAGCAGTTCTTC. It encodes CASSFGTGDRVEQFF.

The chain couples TRBV18 to TRBJ1-5; 7 bases align to TRBD1. Germline-derived CDR1 and CDR2 are KGHSH and LQKENI. This CDR3 is 14 amino acids long. The V and J ends lost 3 bases and 9 bases, in that order; junction bases with no gene match: 8. The CDR3 bases are TGTGCCAGCTCACCTAGACAGGGTCCGTGGCCCCAGCATTTT. Encoded protein: CASSPRQGPWPQHF.

This rearrangement joins TRBV18 to TRBJ2-1; 13 bases line up with TRBD2. J was trimmed by 5 bases and V by 6 bases; bases with no gene match: 4. The CDR3 has 15 amino acids. CDR1 is KGHSH and CDR2 is LQKENI in the germline V gene. CDR3 in amino acids: CASSQGLAGNNEQFF. The CDR3 DNA follows: TGTGCCAGCTCGCAGGGACTAGCGGGGAACAATGAGCAGTTCTTC.

The V gene is TRBV6-5, the J gene TRBJ1-2; D is perhaps TRBD1 (5 bases). Trimming stripped 6 bases from V and 4 bases from J, with 9 bases between. Germline assignment: CDR1 MNHEY and CDR2 SVGAGI. The CDR3 is 12 residues long. The CDR3 reads CASSRGLYGYTF. CDR3 DNA sequence: TGTGCCAGCAGCCGGGGACTCTATGGCTACACCTTC.

V usage is TRBV5-4 and J usage is TRBJ2-1; TRBD2 matches 8 bases. The CDR3 is 14 residues long. Unmatched junction bases numbered 8, after V lost 2 bases and J lost 10 bases. CDR1 is SGHNT, CDR2 YYREEE, per germline (reference sequence). This CDR3 is CASSFQGGGREQFF. The CDR3 region has the DNA TGTGCCAGCAGCTTCCAGGGTGGCGGGAGGGAGCAGTTCTTC. Combining the CDR3 with reference TRBV5-4 and TRBJ2-1 gives the whole variable domain ETGVTQSPTHLIKTRGQQVTLRCSSQSGHNTVSWYQQALGQGPQFIFQYYREEENGRGNFPPRFSGLQFPNYSSELNVNALELDDSALYLCASSFQGGGREQFFGPGTRLTVL.

This chain joins TRBV27 and TRBJ1-1; 10 positions agree with TRBD1. The V gene end was trimmed by 5 bases and the J gene end by 6 bases; junction bases not matched to a gene: 12. The germline gives CDR1 MNHEY, CDR2 SMNVEV (reference sequence). The CDR3 has 16 residues. For the CDR3, the DNA is TGTGCCAGCAGTCCCGACAGGGGGCGGTGGTCGGCTGAAGCTTTCTTT. Its translation: CASSPDRGRWSAEAFF.

The V and J genes are TRBV19 and TRBJ1-4; no reliable D call. Germline lookup yields CDR1 LNHDA and CDR2 SQIVND (reference sequence). Between the trimmed V and J ends, which lost 4 bases and 0 bases, there was a span of 3 bases. The CDR3 sequence is 13 residues long. CDR3 protein: CASSSATNEKLFF. CDR3 nucleotide sequence: TGTGCCAGTAGTAGCGCAACTAATGAAAAACTGTTTTTT.

CDR3 region: CASRKPGQGRQPQHF. In DNA form, the CDR3 reads TGTGCCAGCAGAAAACCGGGACAGGGGCGACAGCCCCAGCATTTT. The rearrangement joins TRBV28 to TRBJ1-5; 10 nucleotides align to TRBD1. The CDR3 has 15 residues. Germline CDR1 MDHEN, CDR2 SYDVKM. J gave up 7 bases and V 6 bases, and 9 bases lay outside the gene matches.

The gene calls are TRBV5-1 and TRBJ2-5; 8 bases map to TRBD1. There are 15 residues in the CDR3. V trimming: 0 bases; J trimming: 5 bases; junction bases outside the gene matches: 6. Germline CDR1 is SGHRS and CDR2 is YFSETQ. CDR3 sequence (DNA): TGCGCCAGCAGCTTGGCGGACAGGGCCTCGGAGACCCAGTACTTC. It codes for CASSLADRASETQYF.

This clone was seen only a few times. This CDR3 is CASSLTGQTSTNEKLFF. As DNA, the CDR3 is TGCGCCAGCAGCTTGACAGGGCAAACTTCAACTAATGAAAAACTGTTTTTT. V is TRBV5-1 and J is TRBJ1-4; weak D call: TRBD1 (6 bases). V dropped 1 base and J dropped 0 bases, with 13 bases sitting between them. The CDR3 is 17 amino acids. Germline assignment: CDR1 SGHRS and CDR2 YFSETQ.

V and J are TRBV18 and TRBJ2-5; 7 nucleotides align to TRBD2. This CDR3 comprises 14 residues. The germline V gene encodes CDR1 KGHSH and CDR2 LQKENI. V trimming: 4 bases; J trimming: 2 bases; junction bases outside the gene matches: 4. CDR3: CASSRAGLQETQYF. The CDR3 bases are TGTGCCAGCTCACGAGCGGGGCTACAAGAGACCCAGTACTTC. Full variable domain (outside the CDR3, taken from reference TRBV18 and TRBJ2-5): NAGVMQNPRHLVRRRGQEARLRCSPMKGHSHVYWYRQLPEEGLKFMVYLQKENIIDESGMPKERFSAEFPKEGPSILRIQQVVRGDSAAYFCASSRAGLQETQYFGPGTRLLVL.

V is TRBV5-1 and J is TRBJ2-3; no definite D call. CDR3 size: 14 residues. With 7 bases removed from V and 0 bases from J, the gap between germline ends came to 12 bases. The germline V gene encodes CDR1 SGHRS and CDR2 YFSETQ. DNA of the CDR3: TGCGCCAGCCGCCTTTGGCGGAGCACAGATACGCAGTATTTT. Its protein product is CASRLWRSTDTQYF.

The chain carries TRBV9 and TRBJ1-3; 8 bases map to TRBD1. Germline values: CDR1 SGDLS, CDR2 YYNGEE. The CDR3 covers 16 residues. The V segment lost 2 bases and the J segment 4 bases; nucleotides outside the gene matches: 8. DNA of the CDR3: TGTGCCAGCAGCGTTCAACAGGGGACAGGAGGAAACACCATATATTTT. The encoded protein is CASSVQQGTGGNTIYF.